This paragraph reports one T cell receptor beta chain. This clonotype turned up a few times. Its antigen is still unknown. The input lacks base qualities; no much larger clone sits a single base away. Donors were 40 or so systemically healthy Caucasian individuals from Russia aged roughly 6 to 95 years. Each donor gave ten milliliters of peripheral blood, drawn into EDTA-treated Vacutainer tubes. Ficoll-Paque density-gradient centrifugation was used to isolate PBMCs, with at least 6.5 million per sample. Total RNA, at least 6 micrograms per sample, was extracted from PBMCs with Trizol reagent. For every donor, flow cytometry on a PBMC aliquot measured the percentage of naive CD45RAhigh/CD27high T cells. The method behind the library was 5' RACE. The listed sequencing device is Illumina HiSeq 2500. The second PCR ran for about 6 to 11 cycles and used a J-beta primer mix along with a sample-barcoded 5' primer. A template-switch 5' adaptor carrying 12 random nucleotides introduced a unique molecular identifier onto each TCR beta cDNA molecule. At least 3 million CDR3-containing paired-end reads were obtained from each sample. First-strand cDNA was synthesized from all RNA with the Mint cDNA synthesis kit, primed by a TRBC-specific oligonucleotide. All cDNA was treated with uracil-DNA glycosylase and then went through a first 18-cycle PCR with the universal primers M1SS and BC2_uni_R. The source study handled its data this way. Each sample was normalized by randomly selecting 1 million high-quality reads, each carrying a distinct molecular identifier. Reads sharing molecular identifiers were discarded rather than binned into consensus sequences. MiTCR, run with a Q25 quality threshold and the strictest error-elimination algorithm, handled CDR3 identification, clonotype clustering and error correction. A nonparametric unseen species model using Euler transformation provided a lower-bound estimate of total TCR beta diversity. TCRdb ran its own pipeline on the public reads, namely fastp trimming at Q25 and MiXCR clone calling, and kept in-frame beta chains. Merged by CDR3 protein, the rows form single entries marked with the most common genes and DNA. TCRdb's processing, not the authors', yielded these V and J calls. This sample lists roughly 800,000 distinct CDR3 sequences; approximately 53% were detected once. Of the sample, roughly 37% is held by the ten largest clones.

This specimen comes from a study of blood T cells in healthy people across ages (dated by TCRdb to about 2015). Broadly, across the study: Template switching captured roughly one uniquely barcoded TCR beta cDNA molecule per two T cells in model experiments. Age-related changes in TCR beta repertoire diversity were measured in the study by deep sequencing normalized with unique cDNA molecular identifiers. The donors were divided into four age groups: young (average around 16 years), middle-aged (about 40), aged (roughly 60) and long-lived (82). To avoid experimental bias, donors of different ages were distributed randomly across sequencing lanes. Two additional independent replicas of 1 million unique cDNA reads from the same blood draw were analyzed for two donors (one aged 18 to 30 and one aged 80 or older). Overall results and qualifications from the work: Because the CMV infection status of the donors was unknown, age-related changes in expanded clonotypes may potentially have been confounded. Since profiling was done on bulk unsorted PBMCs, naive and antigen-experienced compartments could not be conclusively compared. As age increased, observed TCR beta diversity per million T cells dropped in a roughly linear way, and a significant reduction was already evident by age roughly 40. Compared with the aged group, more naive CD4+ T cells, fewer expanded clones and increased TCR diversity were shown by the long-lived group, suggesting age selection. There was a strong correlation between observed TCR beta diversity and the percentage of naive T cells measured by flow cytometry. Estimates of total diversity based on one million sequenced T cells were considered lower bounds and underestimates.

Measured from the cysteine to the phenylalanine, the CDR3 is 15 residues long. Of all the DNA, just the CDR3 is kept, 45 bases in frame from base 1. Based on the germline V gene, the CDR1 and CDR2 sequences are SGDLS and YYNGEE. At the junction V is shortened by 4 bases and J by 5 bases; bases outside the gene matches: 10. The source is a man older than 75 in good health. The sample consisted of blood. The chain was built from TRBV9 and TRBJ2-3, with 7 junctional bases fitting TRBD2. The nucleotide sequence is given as TGTGCCAGCAGCCCAGCGGGGCGGGAGATAGATACGCAGTATTTT. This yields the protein CASSPAGREIDTQYF.